This TCR beta chain came from a study of regulatory T cells in long-lasting Graves disease. Study-wide points: Persistent Graves' cases showed lower TCR diversity than newly diagnosed cases.

Time point defined: newly diagnosed GD, antithyroid drugs for less than 3 months. PBMC RNA served as the TCR library source. Per the germline V gene, CDR1 is SGHRS and CDR2 is YFSETQ. CDR3 size: 13 residues. Between the trimmed V and J ends, which lost 4 bases and 4 bases, there was a span of 8 bases. CDR3-region Arm-PCR and iRepertoire HTBI primers produced the TCR beta libraries. TCRdb called the multiplex PCR reads again in MiXCR, with one record for every CDR3 protein. The sample includes roughly 560,000 distinct CDR3 sequences, 12% of them seen just once. This clonotype was seen ten or more times. Its matching antigen is unknown. The data were also submitted as part of a second study, on T cells in Graves' hyperthyroidism and ophthalmopathy.

This clonotype originated in a woman aged 25 to 39 with Graves disease. V gene TRBV5-1 combines with J gene TRBJ1-4; D is perhaps TRBD1 (5 bases). Sequences were derived from peripheral blood mononuclear cells (PBMCs), sampled at new diagnosis, from a patient treated with antithyroid drugs. CDR3 bases: TGCGCCAGCAGCGGGGGGGATAATGAAAAACTGTTTTTT. It encodes CASSGGDNEKLFF.